This is a list of T cell receptor beta chains from one sample in a study of CD8 T cells in ankylosing spondylitis. Each CDR3 protein is one row after TCRdb ran MiXCR on the 5' RACE reads. The top ten hold roughly 16% of the sample, which has about 390,000 distinct CDR3 sequences, approximately 20% seen once. Sequenced input: blood, either unsorted or a sorted T cell fraction (not recorded which). Every receptor here comes from a male donor with ankylosing spondylitis. The conserved cysteine and the conserved F or W are not part of the CDR3 here. Fields, in order: J gene, clone size, V gene, CDR3 protein. Clone size is not always given. Where it is, it says once, few, many or a class for expanded clones.

TRBJ1-3	.	TRBV12-3/TRBV12-4	ASMGKRSSGNTIY
TRBJ2-1	few	TRBV6-1	ASRTSARNEQF
TRBJ2-1	few	TRBV20-1	SARPPGLLAGVNEQF
TRBJ2-5	.	TRBV10-1	ASSEGGHRGGQETQY
TRBJ2-1	.	TRBV12-3/TRBV12-4	ASSPTGRPLRF
TRBJ1-2	.	TRBV10-3	AIENPGEGYT
TRBJ2-2	few	TRBV24-1	ATSFGGSDTGELF
TRBJ1-2	few	TRBV29-1	SVTPGNYGYT
TRBJ2-1	few	TRBV5-1	ASSLVPSRRNEQF
TRBJ1-5	.	TRBV15	ATSREDAGGGQPQH
TRBJ1-6	.	TRBV5-1	ASSLEGAPDSPLH
TRBJ2-1	few	TRBV6-2/TRBV6-3	ASKNRDFSYNEQF
TRBJ2-1	few	TRBV4-2	ASSPRDAPYNEQF
TRBJ2-7	few	TRBV20-1	SASSPSGYEQY
TRBJ2-1	.	TRBV28	ASSPDGSGSNEQF
TRBJ2-3	.	TRBV11-2	ASRLGDTQY
TRBJ2-3	.	TRBV6-2/TRBV6-3	ASTVPRTYPSTDTQY
TRBJ2-5	few	TRBV10-3	AISESMNKETQY
TRBJ2-5	.	TRBV5-6	ASSPYQETQY
TRBJ2-3	few	TRBV28	ASSLQLDTQY
TRBJ1-6	few	TRBV2	ASSGGLSSYNSPLH
TRBJ2-7	.	TRBV6-5	ASRNRAGPQY
TRBJ2-5	.	TRBV5-1	ASSPDGTQETQY
TRBJ2-1	few	TRBV30	AWSVGENEQF
TRBJ1-2	.	TRBV7-2	ASSLAGTGRGYT